This T cell receptor beta chain originates from a study of blood T cell repertoires in COVID-19. Study overall: From T cells, B-cell-depleted T cells, or PBMCs came the material, which was cDNA or gDNA.

The data were produced by immunoSEQ multiplex PCR, yet TCRdb's version contains in-frame clones alone and is incomplete. The sample has tens of thousands of clones, roughly 88% seen once; the top ten hold approximately 14%. The CDR3 is 14 amino acids. In germline, CDR1 is MNHEY, CDR2 SMNVEV (reference sequence). V lost 6 bases, J lost 10 bases, and 9 bases stayed unmatched. Sequencing was carried out using peripheral blood. The receptor's source is a human donor in a cohort sampled during active COVID-19. The donor label of this sample is uncertain. V and J are TRBV27 and TRBJ1-4; TRBD1 aligns across 9 bases. The CDR3 spells CASSPDRGFGKLFF. In nucleotides, the CDR3 is TGTGCCAGCAGCCCTGACAGGGGGTTTGGAAAACTGTTTTTT.